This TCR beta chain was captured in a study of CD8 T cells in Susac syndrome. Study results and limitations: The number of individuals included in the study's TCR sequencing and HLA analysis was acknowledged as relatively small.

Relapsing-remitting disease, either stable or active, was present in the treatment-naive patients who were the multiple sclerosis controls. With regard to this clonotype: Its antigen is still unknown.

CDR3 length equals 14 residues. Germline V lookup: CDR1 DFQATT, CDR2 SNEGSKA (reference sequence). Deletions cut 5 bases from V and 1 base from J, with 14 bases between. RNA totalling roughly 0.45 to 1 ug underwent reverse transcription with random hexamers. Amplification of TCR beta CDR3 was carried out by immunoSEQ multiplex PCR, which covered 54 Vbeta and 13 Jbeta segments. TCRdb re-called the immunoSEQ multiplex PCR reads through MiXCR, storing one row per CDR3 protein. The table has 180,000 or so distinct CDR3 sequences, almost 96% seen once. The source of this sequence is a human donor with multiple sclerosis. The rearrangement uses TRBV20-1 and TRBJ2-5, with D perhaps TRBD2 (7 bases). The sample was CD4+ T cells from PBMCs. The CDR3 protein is CSAPWGGPQETQYF. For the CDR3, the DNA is TGCAGTGCTCCTTGGGGGGGCCCCCAAGAGACCCAGTACTTC.